The 27 T cell receptor beta chains listed next were all sequenced from one sample in a study of neurological immune-mediated disorders. A single record per CDR3 protein comes from TCRdb applying MiXCR to the 5' RACE reads. Of 55,000 to 70,000 distinct CDR3 sequences listed, approximately 10% are singletons. Sample: PBMCs. These receptor sequences come from a man between 60 and 75 years old in good health.

This clonotype has a count of ten or more. This chain joins TRBV9 and TRBJ2-3; TRBD1 is a possible D gene (6 bases). The CDR3 is 15 residues long. Trimming left V 4 bases short and J 5 bases short, with 17 bases between. Germline V CDR1 and CDR2: SGDLS, YYNGEE. The CDR3 region has the DNA TGTGCCAGCAGCCAGACCTCGACAGGCCTAGATACGCAGTATTTT. Protein sequence: CASSQTSTGLDTQYF.

This clonotype was counted between two and nine times. This chain joins TRBV28 and TRBJ2-1, with TRBD2 matching 7 bases. Trimming took 6 bases from V and 12 from J; bases not matched to a gene: 14. Germline CDR1 reads MDHEN; CDR2 reads SYDVKM. CDR3 length: 14 amino acids. DNA of the CDR3: TGTGCCAGCAGCCCTACCGGGGAGGGGCGCGGGCAGTTCTTC. This sequence encodes CASSPTGEGRGQFF.

This clonotype was detected many times. V usage is TRBV12-3 or TRBV12-4 and J usage is TRBJ2-5, with D perhaps matching TRBD1 or TRBD2 (5 bases each). V was pared by 6 bases and J by 3 bases, with 14 bases between. This CDR3 comprises 14 residues. CDR3 bases: TGTGCCAGCAGGGTTGGGACGGGCAAAGAGACCCAGTACTTC. This encodes CASRVGTGKETQYF.

This clonotype came up many times. This chain links TRBV27 with TRBJ1-2, with 7 bases identical to TRBD1. This CDR3 has 12 residues. V was clipped by 5 bases and J by 8 bases; unmatched bases: 5. The V gene's germline CDR1 is MNHEY and CDR2 SMNVEV (reference sequence). The CDR3 protein is CASSTTGDGYTF. CDR3 coding DNA: TGTGCCAGCAGTACCACAGGGGACGGCTACACCTTC.

This clonotype was observed at least ten times. The chain uses TRBV29-1 and TRBJ2-4; no reliable D call. The CDR3 contains 12 residues. The V gene's germline CDR1 is SQVTM and CDR2 ANQGSEA. The V end was cut by 7 bases, the J end by 3 bases, with 10 bases between. CDR3 protein: CSARPFKNIQYF. The CDR3 bases are TGCAGCGCCCGACCGTTCAAAAACATTCAGTACTTC.

In this sample, this clonotype turned up many times. This chain joins TRBV7-8 and TRBJ1-4; possible D gene TRBD1, 5 bases. The CDR3 has 14 amino acids. Trimming left V 7 bases short and J 8 bases short, with 17 bases between. Germline loops: CDR1 SGHVS, CDR2 FQNEAQ. CDR3 in amino acids: CASTRGGSGEKLFF. In nucleotides, the CDR3 is TGTGCCAGCACTCGCGGGGGGTCGGGGGAAAAACTGTTTTTT.

This clonotype was detected ten times or more. The chain employs TRBV12-3 or TRBV12-4 and TRBJ1-3, with D tentatively TRBD1 (6 bases). The CDR3 contains 15 residues. V lost 6 bases and J 4 bases, leaving 16 bases between the germline ends. CDR3 loop: CASSQRTGTGNTIYF. DNA of the CDR3: TGTGCCAGCAGCCAACGAACAGGGACCGGAAACACCATATATTTT.

The J gene is TRBJ2-3, the V gene TRBV10-1, with a weak D call TRBD1 (6 bases). The CDR3 totals 14 residues. Germline values: CDR1 WNHNN, CDR2 SYGVQD (reference sequence). V lost 6 bases, J lost 10 bases, and 20 bases lay in between. This CDR3 is CASSGAFGTTSQYF. The CDR3 DNA follows: TGCGCCAGCAGCGGGGCTTTTGGGACAACGTCGCAGTATTTT.

At least ten counts were recorded for this clonotype. The V gene is TRBV7-2, the J gene TRBJ1-4; a weak D match, TRBD1 (6 bases). This CDR3 is 14 amino acids long. In germline, CDR1 is SGHTA, CDR2 FQGNSA. V was cut by 6 bases and J by 0 bases, with 8 bases left in between. DNA for the CDR3: TGTGCCAGCAGACAGGGAACAACTAATGAAAAACTGTTTTTT. Protein: CASRQGTTNEKLFF.

The rearrangement uses TRBV12-3 or TRBV12-4 and TRBJ1-1, with 11 bases fitting TRBD1. V trimming: 4 bases; J trimming: 5 bases; junction bases outside the gene matches: 6. This CDR3 region has 15 residues. CDR3 bases: TGTGCCAGCAGTTCCCCGGGACAGGGGGGGACTGAAGCTTTCTTT. The encoded protein is CASSSPGQGGTEAFF.

This sequence joins TRBV20-1 and TRBJ2-7; 10 bases map to TRBD2. After removal of 5 bases from V and 3 bases from J, the junction contained 4 bases not matched to a gene. This CDR3 comprises 13 residues. Germline-derived CDR1 and CDR2 are DFQATT and SNEGSKA (reference sequence). This chain's CDR3 is CSAGGLAFYEQYF. The CDR3, as DNA: TGCAGTGCTGGGGGACTAGCGTTCTACGAGCAGTACTTC.

This clonotype was seen ten or more times. DNA for the CDR3: TGTGCCAGCAGTTCGACAGGCTCCGGGAACACCATATATTTT. Translation: CASSSTGSGNTIYF. The chain is built from TRBV12-3 or TRBV12-4 and TRBJ1-3; a weak D match, TRBD1 (6 bases). V was cut by 4 bases and J by 7 bases, with 14 bases left in between. The CDR3 runs 14 residues.

This clonotype was found many times. The chain links TRBV7-8 to TRBJ2-4, with TRBD2 as a possible D gene (5 bases). Deletions cut 1 base from V and 2 bases from J, with 12 bases between. The CDR3 runs 16 residues. Germline assignment: CDR1 SGHVS and CDR2 FQNEAQ. The DNA for the CDR3 is TGTGCCAGCAGCTTAGGAGACGGGAAGACCAAAAACATTCAGTACTTC. Protein: CASSLGDGKTKNIQYF.

This clonotype showed up many times. The J gene is TRBJ1-5, the V gene TRBV5-8, with D unresolved. The CDR3 extends over 14 amino acids. Germline V lookup: CDR1 SGHTS, CDR2 YDEGEE. Trimming left V 1 base short and J 2 bases short, with 7 bases between. The CDR3 region has the DNA TGTGCCAGCAGCTTGTTGACGGGCAATCAGCCCCAGCATTTT. This sequence encodes CASSLLTGNQPQHF.

This clonotype has at least ten counts. V usage is TRBV9 and J usage is TRBJ1-1; D uncertain. The CDR3 totals 15 residues. V was cut by 0 bases and J by 3 bases, with 12 bases left in between. CDR1 is SGDLS and CDR2 is YYNGEE in the germline V gene. Here the CDR3 DNA reads TGTGCCAGCAGCGTAGAGGGCAACTCGGACACTGAAGCTTTCTTT. It is translated as CASSVEGNSDTEAFF.

The rearrangement links TRBV6-5 to TRBJ2-7; 10 bases agree with TRBD1. Trimming cost V 5 bases and J 6 bases; bases outside gene matches: 7. This CDR3 is 14 amino acids long. CDR1 and CDR2 from the germline V gene are MNHEY and SVGAGI. CDR3 sequence: CASSTDRGLGEQYF. The CDR3 DNA sequence: TGTGCCAGCAGTACCGACAGGGGGCTAGGCGAGCAGTACTTC.

This clonotype was recorded many times. V gene TRBV12-3 or TRBV12-4 combines with J gene TRBJ2-5, with TRBD2 matching 12 bases. Losses at the gene ends were 6 bases for V and 5 bases for J; bases not matched to a gene: 10. The CDR3 length is 16 residues. The CDR3 nucleotides are TGTGCCAGCAGCCATCTAACTAGCGGGGGGTCGGAGACCCAGTACTTC. Translating gives CASSHLTSGGSETQYF.

In this sample, this clonotype turned up many times. The chain joins TRBV7-2 to TRBJ2-7; D gene unclear. V was trimmed by 5 bases and J by 0 bases, leaving 8 bases between them. CDR3 length: 13 residues. Germline lookup yields CDR1 SGHTA and CDR2 FQGNSA. CDR3 loop: CASSRPTSYEQYF. CDR3 coding DNA: TGTGCCAGCAGCCGGCCTACCTCCTACGAGCAGTACTTC. Full variable domain (outside the CDR3, taken from reference TRBV7-2 and TRBJ2-7): GAGVSQSPSNKVTEKGKDVELRCDPISGHTALYWYRQSLGQGLEFLIYFQGNSAPDKSGLPSDRFSAERTGGSVSTLTIQRTQQEDSAVYLCASSRPTSYEQYFGPGTRLTVT.

There are many counts of this clonotype. Written as DNA, the CDR3 is TGTGCCAGCAGCTTACAGGGGCCCCAAGTAGATGAGCAGTTCTTC. This encodes CASSLQGPQVDEQFF. The V and J genes are TRBV5-4 and TRBJ2-1, with 7 bases that match TRBD1. V trimming: 2 bases; J trimming: 8 bases; junction bases outside the gene matches: 10. This CDR3 is 15 amino acids long. The germline gives CDR1 SGHNT, CDR2 YYREEE (reference sequence).

This clonotype has a count of ten or more. The V and J genes are TRBV7-9 and TRBJ2-5, with 7 bases lining up with TRBD2. The germline V gene has CDR1 SEHNR and CDR2 FQNEAQ (reference sequence). The CDR3 totals 16 residues. Trimming at V came to 5 bases and at J to 0 bases, leaving 9 bases not matched to a gene. The CDR3 is CASSGKFSGHQETQYF. The CDR3 DNA reads as TGTGCCAGCAGCGGAAAGTTTAGCGGGCACCAAGAGACCCAGTACTTC.

About this clonotype itself: This may stem from a read error, because a much larger clone lies one nucleotide away. In this CDR3 the conserved last residue, phenylalanine or tryptophan, is missing, so a read error is likely. This sequence joins TRBV12-3 or TRBV12-4 and TRBJ2-7; unclear D gene. CDR3 length: 13 residues. The germline V and J ends were trimmed by 2 bases and 3 bases, with 8 bases remaining between them. The CDR3 here is CASSLNTFYEQYY. CDR3 coding DNA: TGTGCCAGCAGTTTAAACACTTTCTACGAGCAGTACTAC.

Many counts were recorded for this clonotype. This chain connects TRBV20-1 to TRBJ2-3; no clear D gene. This CDR3 is built from 13 residues. Trimming took 3 bases from V and 0 from J, leaving 7 bases between them. The germline V gene encodes CDR1 DFQATT and CDR2 SNEGSKA (reference sequence). CDR3 DNA sequence: TGCAGTGCTAGGCTAATTAGCACAGATACGCAGTATTTT. Its protein is CSARLISTDTQYF.

The rearrangement uses TRBV10-3 and TRBJ2-1; D unclear. The V gene's germline CDR1 is ENHRY and CDR2 SYGVKD. V was clipped by 3 bases and J by 5 bases, with 11 bases between them. CDR3 length: 14 amino acids. The CDR3 DNA follows: TGTGCCATCAGTGATCCTGATACCGACAATGAGCAGTTCTTC. The encoded protein is CAISDPDTDNEQFF.

This clonotype was seen ten or more times. The V gene is TRBV27, the J gene TRBJ2-5; D unclear. The CDR3 runs to 13 residues. Germline loops: CDR1 MNHEY, CDR2 SMNVEV (reference sequence). With 7 bases removed from V and 1 base from J, the gap between germline ends came to 10 bases. DNA for the CDR3: TGTGCCAGCAAGGGTCAACTCCAAGAGACCCAGTACTTC. Its translation: CASKGQLQETQYF.

This clonotype was picked up many times. The rearrangement links TRBV24-1 to TRBJ2-3; 8 nucleotides match TRBD2. The CDR3 has 13 amino acids. Germline CDR1 KGHDR, CDR2 SFDVKD. After removal of 11 bases from V and 2 bases from J, the junction contained 5 bases not matched to a gene. Written as DNA, the CDR3 is TGTGCCATCGGGGGGGCCTCCACAGATACGCAGTATTTT. This sequence encodes CAIGGASTDTQYF.

Ten or more counts support this clonotype. The chain has TRBV10-3 and TRBJ2-7; D unresolved. Deletions cut 3 bases from V and 6 bases from J, with 6 bases between. CDR1 ENHRY and CDR2 SYGVKD come from the germline V gene. The CDR3 extends over 11 amino acids. The CDR3 loop reads CAISDTREQYF. CDR3 coding DNA: TGTGCCATCAGTGACACCCGCGAGCAGTACTTC.

This clonotype has ten or more counts. J is TRBJ2-3 and V is TRBV11-2, with D hard to call. Deletions cut 0 bases from V and 3 bases from J, with 7 bases between. The CDR3 loop spans 14 amino acids. The germline CDR1 and CDR2 sequences are SGHAT and FQNNGV. In DNA, the CDR3 is TGTGCCAGCAGCTTAGAGGCGTCGACAGATACGCAGTATTTT. As protein: CASSLEASTDTQYF.